This note documents a single T cell receptor (beta chain) sequence. This sample is part of a study of blood T cell repertoires in COVID-19. The overall study: Acute and convalescent COVID-19 specimens originated in the United States, Italy and Spain. PBMCs, B-cell-depleted T cells, or T cells provided the cDNA or gDNA that made up the material.

Germline CDR1 and CDR2: SEHNR and FQNEAQ (reference sequence). V gave up 5 bases and J gave up 1 base, with 17 bases separating them. This CDR3 is 16 amino acids long. In the original analysis: Reference gene primers were amplified, and this amplification served to estimate nucleated cell counts. Only in-frame clones appear in the TCRdb table, and some are missing; sequencing was by immunoSEQ multiplex PCR. Clone size and V and J calls were adopted from that table, with D and trimming inferred from the DNA. Of about 160,000 clones in the sample, 70% to 85% were seen once. This chain links TRBV7-9 with TRBJ1-2; D gene unclear. Specimen: peripheral blood. This TCR derives from an elderly woman with acute or convalescent COVID-19. The CDR3 is CASSPHRLRGNYGYTF. The CDR3, as DNA: TGTGCCAGCAGCCCCCATCGTCTCCGGGGTAACTATGGCTACACCTTC.